Each of the 18 T cell receptor beta chains below was sequenced from the same sample in a study of radiation and T cells in renal cell carcinoma. Time point given: baseline pretreatment blood. The sample's treatment: 15 Gy SBRT to primary tumor, nephrectomy 4 weeks later. TCRdb's copy holds only in-frame clones and misses some; the assay was immunoSEQ multiplex PCR. The profile covers tens of thousands of clones, with 82% appearing a single time and almost 6.5% taken by the ten largest. The sequences come from blood, collected from a patient whose treatment included radiotherapy and nephrectomy. All receptors come from a man between 60 and 70 years old with renal cell carcinoma.

This clone was detected only a few times. The chain has TRBV30 and TRBJ1-2; D unresolved. This CDR3 comprises 13 residues. V was trimmed by 2 bases and J by 3 bases, leaving 10 bases between them. Germline V gives CDR1 GTSNPN, CDR2 SVGIG (reference sequence). This chain's CDR3 is CAWSPQEDYGYTF. CDR3 DNA sequence: TGTGCCTGGAGTCCCCAGGAGGACTATGGCTACACCTTC.

This clone was detected a few times. The rearrangement joins TRBV15 to TRBJ1-1; 7 nucleotides line up with TRBD1. CDR3 length: 15 residues. The V gene end was trimmed by 3 bases and the J gene end by 4 bases; junction bases not matched to a gene: 8. Germline loops: CDR1 LNHNV, CDR2 YYDKDF (reference sequence). In DNA, the CDR3 is TGTGCCACCAGCAGGGCCCTGACAGGGAGCACTGAAGCTTTCTTT. Translating gives CATSRALTGSTEAFF.

The J gene is TRBJ2-3, the V gene TRBV7-2; the match to TRBD2 covers 10 bases. Trimming at V came to 5 bases and at J to 6 bases, leaving 11 bases not matched to a gene. CDR3 length equals 16 residues. Per germline, CDR1 SGHTA and CDR2 FQGNSA. In DNA form, the CDR3 reads TGTGCCAGCAGCAAGGGAAGTAGCGGGAGGATGGATACGCAGTATTTT. Its translation: CASSKGSSGRMDTQYF.

The V and J genes are TRBV28 and TRBJ2-7; tentatively, D is TRBD1 (5 bases). Germline loops: CDR1 MDHEN, CDR2 SYDVKM. V was shortened by 6 bases and J by 1 base, with 16 bases between the two germline ends. CDR3 length: 15 amino acids. The DNA for the CDR3 is TGTGCCAGCAGGGTTAGGGGCGGTGTATCCTACGAGCAGTACTTC. Its protein is CASRVRGGVSYEQYF.

J is TRBJ2-5 and V is TRBV5-1; TRBD2 agrees at 7 bases. The CDR3 totals 14 residues. The ends lost 4 bases at V and 1 base at J; junction bases unmatched: 4. The V gene's germline CDR1 is SGHRS and CDR2 YFSETQ. The CDR3 nucleotides read TGCGCCAGCAGCCTATGGACTAGCCAAGAGACCCAGTACTTC. This sequence encodes CASSLWTSQETQYF.

This rearrangement joins TRBV4-1 to TRBJ2-7, with TRBD1 matching 7 bases. Germline V gene lookup returns CDR1 MGHRA and CDR2 YSYEKL. V was clipped by 1 base and J by 5 bases; unmatched bases: 8. This CDR3 has 15 residues. The CDR3 DNA reads as TGCGCCAGCAGCCAAGCGTCAACAGGGGCTCACGAGCAGTACTTC. Its protein product is CASSQASTGAHEQYF.

This sequence joins TRBV2 and TRBJ2-2; 7 bases map to TRBD2. CDR3 length: 14 residues. With 6 bases clipped from V and 6 bases from J, the junction kept 7 bases outside the gene matches. In germline, CDR1 is SNHLY, CDR2 FYNNEI. The CDR3 sequence: CASRGGVDSGELFF. CDR3 DNA: TGTGCCAGCAGGGGAGGGGTCGATTCCGGGGAGCTGTTTTTT. The complete variable domain, with remaining parts taken from reference TRBV2 and TRBJ2-2, reads EPEVTQTPSHQVTQMGQEVILRCVPISNHLYFYWYRQILGQKVEFLVSFYNNEISEKSEIFDDQFSVERPDGSNFTLKIRSTKLEDSAMYFCASRGGVDSGELFFGEGSRLTVL.

The CDR3 bases are TGTGCCAGTAGTATGAGGGGGGGACATAACTCTGGGGCCAACGTCCTGACTTTC. As protein: CASSMRGGHNSGANVLTF. The chain carries TRBV19 and TRBJ2-6, with D possibly TRBD2 on 7 matching bases. The V gene lost 3 bases and the J gene lost 0 bases, with 15 bases spanning the gap. Germline V lookup: CDR1 LNHDA, CDR2 SQIVND (reference sequence). This CDR3 comprises 18 residues.

The rearrangement links TRBV7-9 to TRBJ2-1, with a possible D match to TRBD2 (5 bases). In germline, CDR1 is SEHNR, CDR2 FQNEAQ (reference sequence). The CDR3 consists of 16 residues. The V end was cut by 8 bases, the J end by 9 bases, with 26 bases between. CDR3 bases: TGTGCCAGCGGCCTATACGCGGGCATAGGACCAAGTGAGCAGTTCTTC. Translated: CASGLYAGIGPSEQFF.

The rearrangement uses TRBV5-1 and TRBJ1-5; maybe TRBD1 (5 bases). The germline V gene has CDR1 SGHRS and CDR2 YFSETQ. The CDR3 contains 13 residues. Trimming took 5 bases from V and 5 from J, leaving 11 bases between them. DNA for the CDR3: TGCGCCAGCAGTTTCGACAGTCATCAGCCCCAGCATTTT. As protein: CASSFDSHQPQHF.

The chain links TRBV5-1 to TRBJ2-4, with 11 bases matching TRBD2. Germline trimming cut 0 bases from V and 2 bases from J; bases unmatched to any gene: 7. CDR1 and CDR2 (germline): SGHRS, YFSETQ. There are 18 residues in the CDR3. The CDR3 protein is CASSLVSGRAVPKNIQYF. As DNA, the CDR3 is TGCGCCAGCAGCTTGGTTAGCGGGAGGGCCGTCCCCAAAAACATTCAGTACTTC.

Turning to this clone: At one of its ends the junction is not consistent with the germline gene, which may arise from a read error. This chain uses TRBV19 with TRBJ2-3; D uncertain. The CDR3 runs 13 residues. Germline lookup yields CDR1 LNHDA and CDR2 SQIVND (reference sequence). CDR3 residues: CASNIRGTDTQYF. Written as DNA, the CDR3 is TGTGCCAGTAATATACGGGGCACAGATACGCAGTATTTT. Filled out from reference TRBV19 and TRBJ2-3, the complete variable domain reads DGGITQSPKYLFRKEGQNVTLSCEQNLNHDAMYWYRQDPGQGLRLIYYSQIVNDFQKGDIAEGYSVSREKKESFPLTVTSAQKNPTAFYLCASNIRGTDTQYFGPGTRLTVL.

This chain joins TRBV4-1 and TRBJ2-5; possible D gene TRBD2, 5 bases. In germline, CDR1 is MGHRA, CDR2 YSYEKL. The ends were cut back, 1 base at V and 7 bases at J, with 10 bases in the middle. The CDR3 contains 13 residues. The CDR3 DNA follows: TGCGCCAGCAGCCAAGGGGCCGGGGTGACCCAGTACTTC. The encoded protein is CASSQGAGVTQYF.

The CDR3 sequence: CASSHSGTGGDEQYF. In DNA form, the CDR3 reads TGCGCCAGCAGCCACTCCGGGACAGGGGGGGACGAGCAGTACTTC. The chain combines TRBV5-1 with TRBJ2-7; 11 bases align to TRBD1. The CDR3 runs 15 residues. Germline CDR1 and CDR2: SGHRS and YFSETQ. V dropped 4 bases and J dropped 5; count of bases not matched to a gene: 8.

V and J are TRBV2 and TRBJ2-1, with 9 bases identical to TRBD2. Looked up from germline, CDR1 is SNHLY and CDR2 is FYNNEI. This CDR3 has 15 amino acids. The junction had 11 bases not matched to a gene; V was cut back by 4 bases and J by 10 bases. CDR3: CASSAWAGGLGEQFF. The CDR3 nucleotides are TGTGCCAGCAGTGCTTGGGCGGGAGGGCTGGGAGAGCAGTTCTTC. The whole variable domain, remainder taken from reference TRBV2 and TRBJ2-1, is EPEVTQTPSHQVTQMGQEVILRCVPISNHLYFYWYRQILGQKVEFLVSFYNNEISEKSEIFDDQFSVERPDGSNFTLKIRSTKLEDSAMYFCASSAWAGGLGEQFFGPGTRLTVL.

V usage is TRBV6-6 and J usage is TRBJ2-7, with 8 bases identical to TRBD1. The CDR3 covers 14 residues. V lost 2 bases and J lost 6; bases outside the gene matches: 6. CDR1 and CDR2 from the germline V gene are MNHNY and SVGAGI (reference sequence). The CDR3 DNA reads TGTGCCAGCAGTTACCTAGGACAGGGCACCGAGCAGTACTTC. Its translation: CASSYLGQGTEQYF.

The chain recombines TRBV6-5 with TRBJ2-5; 8 bases are shared with TRBD1. With 5 bases clipped from V and 4 bases from J, the junction kept 3 bases outside the gene matches. Germline V gene lookup returns CDR1 MNHEY and CDR2 SVGAGI. This CDR3 contains 13 residues. In DNA, the CDR3 is TGTGCCAGCAGTCGCGACAGGGGAGAGACCCAGTACTTC. As protein: CASSRDRGETQYF.

The rearrangement joins TRBV5-1 to TRBJ2-3, with TRBD1 identical over 9 bases. The CDR3 runs 15 residues. Germline V gives CDR1 SGHRS, CDR2 YFSETQ. J gave up 2 bases and V 1 base, and 2 bases lay outside the gene matches. The CDR3 DNA sequence: TGCGCCAGCAGCTTGTGGGACAGGGTCACAGATACGCAGTATTTT. Its protein product is CASSLWDRVTDTQYF. The whole variable domain, filled in from reference TRBV5-1 and TRBJ2-3, reads KAGVTQTPRYLIKTRGQQVTLSCSPISGHRSVSWYQQTPGQGLQFLFEYFSETQRNKGNFPGRFSGRQFSNSRSEMNVSTLELGDSALYLCASSLWDRVTDTQYFGPGTRLTVL.